The 7 T cell receptor beta chains reported below all come from one sample, sequenced in a study of identical twins. MiXCR, applied by TCRdb to the 5' RACE reads, yields one record per CDR3 protein. The repertoire holds approximately 300,000 distinct CDR3 sequences, roughly 10% seen once, with around 7.1% in the top ten. The same sample was also used in a study of yellow fever vaccine responses in identical twins.

Sample: CD8+ T cells sorted from blood. These receptors were collected from a woman aged 18-29 years in good health.

This clonotype was seen repeatedly, ten times or more. V gene TRBV6-5 combines with J gene TRBJ2-3; D gene uncertain. CDR1 is MNHEY and CDR2 is SVGAGI in the germline V gene. V was shortened by 4 bases and J by 9 bases, with 8 bases between the two germline ends. CDR3 length: 11 amino acids. The CDR3 loop reads CASSLDQTQYF. The CDR3 region has the DNA TGTGCCAGCAGTTTGGACCAGACGCAGTATTTT.

The table lists this clonotype with a few counts. The rearrangement links TRBV7-6 to TRBJ2-1; 10 bases match TRBD2. Trimming took 2 bases from V and 3 from J; bases not matched to a gene: 4. The CDR3 covers 16 residues. CDR1 and CDR2 from the germline V gene are SGHVS and FNYEAQ. CDR3 protein: CASSLWASGSYNEQFF. The CDR3 DNA reads TGTGCCAGCAGCTTATGGGCTAGCGGGAGCTACAATGAGCAGTTCTTC.

This clonotype occurred a few times. The chain employs TRBV5-6 and TRBJ2-3; tentatively, D is TRBD2 (6 bases). This CDR3 spans 15 amino acids. The germline V gene has CDR1 SGHDT and CDR2 YYEEEE. Trimming stripped 1 base from V and 1 base from J, with 10 bases between. The CDR3 coding sequence is TGTGCCAGCAGCTTGAGCGCTAGCGGCACAGATACGCAGTATTTT. This codes for CASSLSASGTDTQYF.

This clonotype came up many times. The chain is built from TRBV27 and TRBJ2-7, with 10 bases matching TRBD1. J was trimmed by 6 bases and V by 5 bases; bases with no gene match: 7. CDR1 and CDR2 from the germline V gene are MNHEY and SMNVEV (reference sequence). CDR3 length equals 14 residues. CDR3 sequence reads: CASSQDRGLTEQYF. CDR3 coding DNA: TGTGCCAGCAGTCAAGACAGGGGGCTTACCGAGCAGTACTTC.

This clonotype was observed at least ten times. The rearrangement joins TRBV7-9 to TRBJ2-7; unclear D gene. Germline V gene lookup returns CDR1 SEHNR and CDR2 FQNEAQ (reference sequence). The CDR3 loop spans 15 amino acids. V lost 1 base and J 1 base, leaving 11 bases between the germline ends. The CDR3: CASSLGWSDSYEQYF. CDR3 in DNA: TGTGCCAGCAGCTTAGGCTGGAGCGATTCCTACGAGCAGTACTTC.

By sample share, this clonotype is medium-sized. The chain carries TRBV10-2 and TRBJ1-5; D is undetermined. Per germline, CDR1 WSHSY and CDR2 SAAADI. The CDR3 has 14 amino acids. Trimming cost V 2 bases and J 4 bases, with 9 bases left between them. The CDR3 DNA sequence: TGCGCCAGCAGTGAGGGGGAGGAGAATCAGCCCCAGCATTTT. This encodes CASSEGEENQPQHF.

This clonotype was seen a handful of times. The chain is built from TRBV6-2 or TRBV6-3 and TRBJ2-1, with TRBD2 identical over 8 bases. V lost 2 bases, J lost 0 bases, and 12 bases stayed unmatched. Germline V gene lookup returns CDR1 MNHEY and CDR2 SVGEGT. The CDR3 has 19 amino acids. CDR3 sequence reads: CASSYPTVISGSSYNEQFF. DNA for the CDR3: TGTGCCAGCAGTTACCCAACCGTCATAAGCGGGAGCTCCTACAATGAGCAGTTCTTC.